This TCR beta chain was sequenced for a study of blood T cell repertoires in COVID-19. In the study overall: COVID-19 samples from acute and convalescent phases originated in the United States, Italy and Spain. T cells, B-cell-depleted T cells, or PBMCs provided the cDNA or gDNA that served as material.

The table lists this clone with a count of one. In the original processing: The authors estimated nucleated cell counts from reference gene primer amplification. Assay used: immunoSEQ multiplex PCR; TCRdb lists only in-frame clones, some missing. Clone size and V and J calls were adopted from that table, with D and trimming inferred from the DNA. The sample gives around 300,000 clones, over 75% of which show up once; 1% is in the top ten. Germline V gene data show CDR1 as SQVTM and CDR2 as ANQGSEA. Trimming stripped 6 bases from V and 4 bases from J, with 19 bases between. CDR3 length equals 15 residues.

The chain has TRBV29-1 and TRBJ2-1; D unclear. The sequenced sample was peripheral blood. This clonotype originated in a man aged 45 to 65 with active or convalescent COVID-19. DNA of the CDR3: TGCAGCGTGGGCTTGAGGCCCCACCAATACAATGAGCAGTTCTTC. Translated: CSVGLRPHQYNEQFF.